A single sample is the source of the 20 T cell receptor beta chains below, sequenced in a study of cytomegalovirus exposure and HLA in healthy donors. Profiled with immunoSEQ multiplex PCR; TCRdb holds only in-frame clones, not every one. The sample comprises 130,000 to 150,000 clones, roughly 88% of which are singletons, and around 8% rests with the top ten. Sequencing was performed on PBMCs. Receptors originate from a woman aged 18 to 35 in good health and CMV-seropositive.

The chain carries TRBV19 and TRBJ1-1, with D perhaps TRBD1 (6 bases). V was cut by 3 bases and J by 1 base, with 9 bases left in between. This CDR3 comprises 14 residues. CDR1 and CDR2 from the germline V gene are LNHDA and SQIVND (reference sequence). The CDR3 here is CASSIPGQNTEAFF. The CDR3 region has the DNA TGTGCCAGTAGTATCCCGGGACAGAACACTGAAGCTTTCTTT.

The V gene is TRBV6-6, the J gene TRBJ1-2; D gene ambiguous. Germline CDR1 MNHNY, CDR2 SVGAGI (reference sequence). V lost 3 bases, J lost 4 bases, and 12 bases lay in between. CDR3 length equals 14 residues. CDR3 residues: CASSYFEGVYGYTF. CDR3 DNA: TGTGCCAGCAGTTATTTCGAGGGAGTCTATGGCTACACCTTC.

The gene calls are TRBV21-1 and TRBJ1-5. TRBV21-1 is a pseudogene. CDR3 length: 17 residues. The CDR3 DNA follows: TGTGCCAGCAGCAAAGGCCCTTTGAGCGTGCCTTTATGGCCCCAGCATTTT. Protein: CASSKGPLSVPLWPQHF.

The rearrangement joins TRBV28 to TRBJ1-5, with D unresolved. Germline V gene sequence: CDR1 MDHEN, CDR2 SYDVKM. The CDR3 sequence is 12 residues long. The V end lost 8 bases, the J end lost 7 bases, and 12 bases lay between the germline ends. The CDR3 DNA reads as TGTGCCAGCTCCAAGGCGGGGCAGCCCCAGCATTTT. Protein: CASSKAGQPQHF.

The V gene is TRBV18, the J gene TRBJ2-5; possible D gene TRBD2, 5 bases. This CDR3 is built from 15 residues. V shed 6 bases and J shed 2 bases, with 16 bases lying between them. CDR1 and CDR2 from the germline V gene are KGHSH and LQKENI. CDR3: CASSPVAGDQETQYF. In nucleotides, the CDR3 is TGTGCCAGCTCGCCCGTCGCCGGGGATCAAGAGACCCAGTACTTC. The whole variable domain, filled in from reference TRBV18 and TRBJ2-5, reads NAGVMQNPRHLVRRRGQEARLRCSPMKGHSHVYWYRQLPEEGLKFMVYLQKENIIDESGMPKERFSAEFPKEGPSILRIQQVVRGDSAAYFCASSPVAGDQETQYFGPGTRLLVL.

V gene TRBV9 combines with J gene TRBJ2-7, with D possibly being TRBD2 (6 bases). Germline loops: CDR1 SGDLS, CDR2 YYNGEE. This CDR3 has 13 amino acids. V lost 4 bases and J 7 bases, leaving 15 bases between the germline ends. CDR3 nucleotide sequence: TGTGCCAGCAGCCCGAGGGACGCGGGGGAGCAGTACTTC. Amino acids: CASSPRDAGEQYF.

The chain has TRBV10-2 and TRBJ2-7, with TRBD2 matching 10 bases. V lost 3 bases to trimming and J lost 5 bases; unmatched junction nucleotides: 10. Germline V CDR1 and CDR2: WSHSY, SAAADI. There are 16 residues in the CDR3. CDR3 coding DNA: TGCGCCAGCAGTGATAGTGCGGGACTAGCGAACAACGAGCAGTACTTC. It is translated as CASSDSAGLANNEQYF.

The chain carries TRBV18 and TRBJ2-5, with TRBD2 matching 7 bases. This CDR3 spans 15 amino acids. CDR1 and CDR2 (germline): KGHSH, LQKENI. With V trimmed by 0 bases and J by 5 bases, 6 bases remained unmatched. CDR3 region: CASSPPAREGETQYF. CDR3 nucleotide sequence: TGTGCCAGCTCACCACCAGCCAGGGAGGGGGAGACCCAGTACTTC.

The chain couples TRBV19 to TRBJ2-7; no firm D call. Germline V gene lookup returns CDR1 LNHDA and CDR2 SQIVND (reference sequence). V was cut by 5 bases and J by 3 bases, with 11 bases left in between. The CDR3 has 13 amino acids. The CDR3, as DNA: TGTGCCAGTAGTCGGTCGGAGTACTACGAGCAGTACTTC. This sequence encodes CASSRSEYYEQYF.

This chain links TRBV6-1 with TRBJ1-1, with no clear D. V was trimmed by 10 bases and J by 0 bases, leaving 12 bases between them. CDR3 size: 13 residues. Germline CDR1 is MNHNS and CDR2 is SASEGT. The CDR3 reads CATLSLLNTEAFF. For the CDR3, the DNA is TGTGCCACTCTGAGTCTTCTGAACACTGAAGCTTTCTTT.

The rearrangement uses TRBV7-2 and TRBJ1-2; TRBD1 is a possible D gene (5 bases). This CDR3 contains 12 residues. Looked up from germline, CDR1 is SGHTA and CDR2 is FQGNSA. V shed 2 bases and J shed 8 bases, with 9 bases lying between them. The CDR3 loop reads CASSLQGVGYTF. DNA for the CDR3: TGTGCCAGCAGCTTACAGGGTGTAGGCTACACCTTC.

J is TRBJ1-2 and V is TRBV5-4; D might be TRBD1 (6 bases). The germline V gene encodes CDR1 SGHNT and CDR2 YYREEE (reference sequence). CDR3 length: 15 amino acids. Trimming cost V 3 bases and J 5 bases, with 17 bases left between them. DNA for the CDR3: TGTGCCAGCAGCTCCCCCGGGGGGGGCCCTTATGGCTACACCTTC. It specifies CASSSPGGGPYGYTF.

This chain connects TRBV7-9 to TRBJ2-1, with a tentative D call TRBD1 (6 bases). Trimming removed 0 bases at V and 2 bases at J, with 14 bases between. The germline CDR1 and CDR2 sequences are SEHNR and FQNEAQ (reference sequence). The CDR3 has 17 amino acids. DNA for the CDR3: TGTGCCAGCAGCTTAGCGTGGCGACAGGTGGCCTACAATGAGCAGTTCTTC. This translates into CASSLAWRQVAYNEQFF. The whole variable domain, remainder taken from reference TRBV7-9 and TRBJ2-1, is DTGVSQNPRHKITKRGQNVTFRCDPISEHNRLYWYRQTLGQGPEFLTYFQNEAQLEKSRLLSDRFSAERPKGSFSTLEIQRTEQGDSAMYLCASSLAWRQVAYNEQFFGPGTRLTVL.

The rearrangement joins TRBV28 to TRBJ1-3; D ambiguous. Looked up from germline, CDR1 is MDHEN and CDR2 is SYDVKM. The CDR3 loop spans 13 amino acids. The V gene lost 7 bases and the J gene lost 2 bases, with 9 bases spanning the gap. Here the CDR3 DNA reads TGTGCCAGCACCGAAGACACTGGAAACACCATATATTTT. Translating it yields CASTEDTGNTIYF.

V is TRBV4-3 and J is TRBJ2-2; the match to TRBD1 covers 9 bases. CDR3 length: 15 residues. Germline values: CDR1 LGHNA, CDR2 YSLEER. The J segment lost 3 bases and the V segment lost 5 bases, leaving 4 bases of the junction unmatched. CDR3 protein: CASSWRTGDTGELFF. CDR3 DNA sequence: TGCGCCAGCAGCTGGCGGACAGGGGACACCGGGGAGCTGTTTTTT.

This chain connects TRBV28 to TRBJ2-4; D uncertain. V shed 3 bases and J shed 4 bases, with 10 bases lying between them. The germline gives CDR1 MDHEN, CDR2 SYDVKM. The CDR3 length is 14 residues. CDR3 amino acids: CASSFADTKNIQYF. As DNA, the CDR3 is TGTGCCAGCAGTTTCGCAGACACTAAAAACATTCAGTACTTC.

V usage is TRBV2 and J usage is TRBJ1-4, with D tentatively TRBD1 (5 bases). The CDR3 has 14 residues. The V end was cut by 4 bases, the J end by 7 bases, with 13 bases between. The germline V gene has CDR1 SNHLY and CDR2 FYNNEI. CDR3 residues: CASSVWGGGEKLFF. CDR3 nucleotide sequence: TGTGCCAGCAGTGTGTGGGGGGGAGGTGAAAAACTGTTTTTT.

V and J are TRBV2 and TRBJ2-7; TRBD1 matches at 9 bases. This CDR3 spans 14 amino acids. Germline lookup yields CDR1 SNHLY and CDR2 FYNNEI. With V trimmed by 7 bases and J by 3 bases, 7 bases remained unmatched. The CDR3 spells CASTEQGAVYEQYF. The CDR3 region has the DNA TGTGCCAGCACCGAACAGGGGGCGGTCTACGAGCAGTACTTC. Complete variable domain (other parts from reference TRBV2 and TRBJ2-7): EPEVTQTPSHQVTQMGQEVILRCVPISNHLYFYWYRQILGQKVEFLVSFYNNEISEKSEIFDDQFSVERPDGSNFTLKIRSTKLEDSAMYFCASTEQGAVYEQYFGPGTRLTVT.

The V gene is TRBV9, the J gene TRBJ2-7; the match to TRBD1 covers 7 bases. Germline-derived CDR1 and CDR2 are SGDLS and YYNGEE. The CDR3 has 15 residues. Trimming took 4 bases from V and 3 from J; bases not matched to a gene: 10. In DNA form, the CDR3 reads TGTGCCAGCAGCCCTACAGGGGAAGTGAACTACGAGCAGTACTTC. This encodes CASSPTGEVNYEQYF.

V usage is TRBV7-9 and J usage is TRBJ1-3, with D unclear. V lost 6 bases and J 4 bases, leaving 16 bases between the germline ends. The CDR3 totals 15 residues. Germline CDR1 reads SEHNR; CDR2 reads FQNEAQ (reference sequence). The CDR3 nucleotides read TGTGCCAGCAGATTCTATTCGGAGGGCGGAAACACCATATATTTT. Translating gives CASRFYSEGGNTIYF.